The clone carrying this T cell receptor (beta chain) turned up a few times. V lost 0 bases and J 2 bases, leaving 11 bases between the germline ends. CDR1 is SGHDT and CDR2 is YYEEEE in the germline V gene. CDR3 size: 15 residues. In building TCR beta libraries, iRepertoire HTBI primers were used together with Arm-PCR of CDR3 regions. TCRdb re-called the multiplex PCR reads through MiXCR, storing one row per CDR3 protein. The sample lists roughly 420,000 distinct CDR3 sequences; less than 15% were seen once. The sample comes from a study of regulatory T cells in long-lasting Graves disease. Time point meaning: newly diagnosed GD, antithyroid drugs for less than 3 months. There was RNA extracted from PBMCs, and the TCR library was made from it. These data were also filed under a second study, of T cells in Graves' hyperthyroidism and ophthalmopathy.

The sequencing used peripheral blood mononuclear cells (PBMCs), collected at new diagnosis, from a patient treated with antithyroid drugs. The J gene is TRBJ2-5, the V gene TRBV5-6; D not resolved. The receptor's source is a woman between 50 and 59 years old with Graves disease. The CDR3 sequence is CASSLGSLTQETQYF. CDR3 DNA sequence: TGTGCCAGCAGCTTGGGCAGCTTGACACAAGAGACCCAGTACTTC.